The 30 T cell receptor beta chains below come from one sample, sequenced in a study of cytomegalovirus exposure and HLA in healthy donors. Using immunoSEQ multiplex PCR, the repertoire was profiled, and TCRdb retains in-frame clones only, with some absent. The repertoire consists of about 220,000 clones, with 88% occurring once and the leading ten covering 2.9%. Sequencing input: PBMCs. Every receptor here comes from a woman younger than 30 in good health and CMV-seronegative.

The chain uses TRBV10-3 and TRBJ1-2; possibly TRBD1 for D (6 bases). CDR3 length equals 12 residues. Trimming stripped 3 bases from V and 5 bases from J, with 7 bases between. CDR1 and CDR2 (germline): ENHRY, SYGVKD. Here the CDR3 DNA reads TGTGCCATCAGTGACAGGGGTTATGGCTACACCTTC. Translated: CAISDRGYGYTF.

This clone was seen a handful of times. This chain joins TRBV5-4 and TRBJ1-5; 9 positions match TRBD1. Trimming removed 5 bases from V and 5 bases from J; junction bases left unmatched: 5. Germline CDR1 and CDR2: SGHNT and YYREEE (reference sequence). This CDR3 spans 14 amino acids. The chain's CDR3 is CASSVQGAYQPQHF. The CDR3 DNA reads as TGTGCCAGCAGTGTACAGGGGGCCTATCAGCCCCAGCATTTT.

The chain is built from TRBV27 and TRBJ1-1, with 8 bases identical to TRBD1. Germline values: CDR1 MNHEY, CDR2 SMNVEV (reference sequence). The CDR3 has 15 amino acids. The V and J ends lost 5 bases and 0 bases, in that order; junction bases with no gene match: 5. This CDR3 is CASSPRQGLNTEAFF. The CDR3, as DNA: TGTGCCAGCAGTCCCAGACAGGGGTTGAACACTGAAGCTTTCTTT.

J is TRBJ1-2 and V is TRBV27; no clear D. V dropped 2 bases and J dropped 7 bases, with 26 bases sitting between them. The germline CDR1 and CDR2 sequences are MNHEY and SMNVEV (reference sequence). This CDR3 is 18 amino acids long. CDR3 sequence: CASSLQQTLSSRLGGYTF. As DNA, the CDR3 is TGTGCCAGCAGTTTACAACAGACCCTCTCCTCACGTCTCGGTGGCTACACCTTC.

The chain employs TRBV19 and TRBJ1-2, with D unresolved. The CDR3 has 14 residues. The germline V gene has CDR1 LNHDA and CDR2 SQIVND (reference sequence). V shed 3 bases and J shed 0 bases, with 8 bases lying between them. CDR3 residues: CASSILAANYGYTF. Here the CDR3 DNA reads TGTGCCAGTAGTATCCTGGCAGCTAACTATGGCTACACCTTC.

This chain connects TRBV27 to TRBJ2-3; 7 bases are shared with TRBD2. Germline V gene sequence: CDR1 MNHEY, CDR2 SMNVEV (reference sequence). This CDR3 has 15 residues. The V segment lost 0 bases and the J segment 2 bases; nucleotides outside the gene matches: 2. CDR3: CASSLSAGLTDTQYF. The CDR3 bases are TGTGCCAGCAGTTTATCAGCGGGGCTCACAGATACGCAGTATTTT.

The V gene is TRBV6-5, the J gene TRBJ1-5; D uncertain. In germline, CDR1 is MNHEY, CDR2 SVGAGI. V lost 0 bases and J lost 2, with 5 bases in between. This CDR3 spans 14 amino acids. The CDR3 spells CASSYSPGNQPQHF. Here the CDR3 DNA reads TGTGCCAGCAGTTACTCGCCGGGCAATCAGCCCCAGCATTTT.

This rearrangement joins TRBV5-1 to TRBJ2-2, with TRBD2 matching over 11 bases. The germline V gene has CDR1 SGHRS and CDR2 YFSETQ. The CDR3 sequence is 16 residues long. The junction had 10 bases not matched to a gene; V was cut back by 7 bases and J by 5 bases. CDR3 DNA: TGCGCCAGCGGTGGACCGGGACTAGCGGTAACCGGGGAGCTGTTTTTT. Encoded protein: CASGGPGLAVTGELFF. The complete variable domain, with remaining parts taken from reference TRBV5-1 and TRBJ2-2, reads KAGVTQTPRYLIKTRGQQVTLSCSPISGHRSVSWYQQTPGQGLQFLFEYFSETQRNKGNFPGRFSGRQFSNSRSEMNVSTLELGDSALYLCASGGPGLAVTGELFFGEGSRLTVL.

The V call is TRBV7-9, the J call TRBJ2-5; 10 nucleotides line up with TRBD2. With 4 bases clipped from V and 2 bases from J, the junction kept 7 bases outside the gene matches. CDR3 size: 16 residues. In germline, CDR1 is SEHNR, CDR2 FQNEAQ (reference sequence). The DNA for the CDR3 is TGTGCCAGCAGCTCCGGGACTAGCGAAACTCAAGAGACCCAGTACTTC. Protein product: CASSSGTSETQETQYF.

This sequence joins TRBV4-3 and TRBJ2-5, with a tentative D call TRBD1 (5 bases). CDR1 LGHNA and CDR2 YSLEER come from the germline V gene. This CDR3 region has 16 residues. V was pared by 5 bases and J by 5 bases, with 21 bases between. In DNA, the CDR3 is TGCGCCAGCAGCATGACAGTGCGAACGTACTTCGAGACCCAGTACTTC. Its protein is CASSMTVRTYFETQYF.

The chain joins TRBV11-2 to TRBJ1-4, with D hard to call. This CDR3 has 15 residues. With 2 bases removed from V and 2 bases from J, the gap between germline ends came to 9 bases. The germline gives CDR1 SGHAT, CDR2 FQNNGV. This CDR3 is CASSLSSGTNEKLFF. The CDR3 DNA sequence: TGTGCCAGCAGCTTATCCTCGGGGACTAATGAAAAACTGTTTTTT.

This chain connects TRBV7-9 to TRBJ2-3; 9 bases match TRBD2. V shed 4 bases, J shed 4 bases, and the junction held 9 bases outside the gene matches. CDR3 length: 16 amino acids. Germline-derived CDR1 and CDR2 are SEHNR and FQNEAQ (reference sequence). The CDR3, as DNA: TGTGCCAGCAGCTCTCAGCGGGAGGTCCACCCAGATACGCAGTATTTT. It is translated as CASSSQREVHPDTQYF.

As to this clone: A junction end diverges from the germline sequence, so it may reflect a read error. V and J are TRBV6-1 and TRBJ2-7, with 8 bases lining up with TRBD2. CDR3 length equals 15 residues. Germline V gene sequence: CDR1 MNHNS, CDR2 SASEGT. As DNA, the CDR3 is TGTGCCAGCAGCCCACTAGCGGTTGTCTCCCACGAGCAGTACTTC. This sequence encodes CASSPLAVVSHEQYF.

This chain connects TRBV2 to TRBJ1-5; TRBD1 is a possible D gene (6 bases). Between the trimmed V and J ends, which lost 11 bases and 4 bases, there was a span of 15 bases. Germline CDR1 SNHLY, CDR2 FYNNEI. This CDR3 is 13 amino acids long. CDR3 in DNA: TGTGCCGGACAGACGGAAAGGAATCAGCCCCAGCATTTT. Protein sequence: CAGQTERNQPQHF.

The chain has TRBV28 and TRBJ1-5; D not resolved. The CDR3 is made up of 16 amino acids. The germline V gene has CDR1 MDHEN and CDR2 SYDVKM. V lost 2 bases and J 0 bases, leaving 11 bases between the germline ends. The DNA of the CDR3 is TGTGCCAGCAGTTTAAAGGGAGAACATAGCAATCAGCCCCAGCATTTT. Its protein product is CASSLKGEHSNQPQHF.

This clone was recorded a few times. The rearrangement uses TRBV6-5 and TRBJ1-2, with a tentative D call TRBD1 (6 bases). CDR1 is MNHEY and CDR2 is SVGAGI in the germline V gene. V was trimmed by 0 bases and J by 4 bases, leaving 12 bases between them. The length of the CDR3 is 15 residues. DNA for the CDR3: TGTGCCAGCAGTTACTCCCAGGGGTCCGGCTATGGCTACACCTTC. Protein: CASSYSQGSGYGYTF.

The rearrangement links TRBV29-1 to TRBJ2-3; D not resolved. In germline, CDR1 is SQVTM, CDR2 ANQGSEA. The CDR3 spans 11 residues. This CDR3 reads CTAVSTDTQYF. The CDR3 coding sequence is TGCACGGCGGTCAGCACAGATACGCAGTATTTT.

The chain uses TRBV28 and TRBJ2-1; TRBD2 agrees at 11 bases. This CDR3 comprises 16 residues. The V segment lost 5 bases and the J segment 10 bases; nucleotides outside the gene matches: 13. The germline CDR1 and CDR2 sequences are MDHEN and SYDVKM. CDR3 in DNA: TGTGCCAGCAGTCCCATCTTACTAGCGGGAGCGGGGGAGCAGTTCTTC. Its protein is CASSPILLAGAGEQFF.

This clone was found once. The rearrangement uses TRBV19 and TRBJ1-1; D gene ambiguous. The CDR3 consists of 17 residues. Germline CDR1 is LNHDA and CDR2 is SQIVND (reference sequence). The V end was cut by 3 bases, the J end by 6 bases, with 23 bases between. The CDR3 nucleotides read TGTGCCAGTAGTATTAGCGTAGGAGGCCTGGGTATCGCTGAAGCTTTCTTT. Protein product: CASSISVGGLGIAEAFF.

The chain has TRBV2 and TRBJ2-1; D may match TRBD1 or TRBD2 (5 bases each). Germline CDR1 SNHLY, CDR2 FYNNEI. There are 15 residues in the CDR3. V lost 4 bases and J 5 bases, leaving 15 bases between the germline ends. CDR3 DNA: TGTGCCAGCAGTGGAGCAGGGTTGGAGGACAATGAGCAGTTCTTC. This sequence encodes CASSGAGLEDNEQFF.

This chain links TRBV6-4 with TRBJ1-3; 8 nucleotides match TRBD1. The CDR3 covers 14 residues. Germline values: CDR1 MRHNA, CDR2 SNTAGT. The J segment lost 0 bases and the V segment lost 9 bases, leaving 4 bases of the junction unmatched. The CDR3 bases are TGTGCCAGGGAGGGACAGGCCTCTGGAAACACCATATATTTT. It translates to CAREGQASGNTIYF.

This clone was detected only once. The CDR3 nucleotides are TGTGCCAGCAGTGAAGCGCCCGAGCGGACCCAGTACTTC. This encodes CASSEAPERTQYF. V is TRBV2 and J is TRBJ2-5; D gene ambiguous. Germline CDR1 is SNHLY and CDR2 is FYNNEI. This CDR3 is built from 13 residues. The ends were cut back, 0 bases at V and 7 bases at J, with 9 bases in the middle.

The chain uses TRBV19 and TRBJ1-1; TRBD1 matches at 10 bases. Germline loops: CDR1 LNHDA, CDR2 SQIVND (reference sequence). The CDR3 is made up of 13 amino acids. Trimming at V came to 7 bases and at J to 5 bases, leaving 4 bases not matched to a gene. The CDR3 loop is CASTRDRGTEAFF. CDR3 sequence (DNA): TGTGCCAGTACCCGGGACAGGGGTACTGAAGCTTTCTTT. Variable domain in full (rest from reference TRBV19 and TRBJ1-1): DGGITQSPKYLFRKEGQNVTLSCEQNLNHDAMYWYRQDPGQGLRLIYYSQIVNDFQKGDIAEGYSVSREKKESFPLTVTSAQKNPTAFYLCASTRDRGTEAFFGQGTRLTVV.

V is TRBV27 and J is TRBJ1-2, with TRBD1 as a possible D gene (6 bases). Looked up from germline, CDR1 is MNHEY and CDR2 is SMNVEV (reference sequence). V was clipped by 5 bases and J by 2 bases, with 12 bases between them. The CDR3 extends over 14 amino acids. CDR3 region: CASSRRGANYGYTF. The DNA of the CDR3 is TGTGCCAGCAGTCGGCGGGGGGCAAACTATGGCTACACCTTC.

This sequence joins TRBV6-5 and TRBJ2-7; 7 nucleotides line up with TRBD1. V lost 10 bases to trimming and J lost 7 bases; unmatched junction nucleotides: 13. The CDR3 has 13 amino acids. Germline lookup yields CDR1 MNHEY and CDR2 SVGAGI. The CDR3 protein is CATWKDRRFEQYF. DNA of the CDR3: TGTGCCACCTGGAAGGACAGGAGGTTTGAGCAGTACTTC.

In this sample, this clone turned up once. This chain uses TRBV18 with TRBJ2-1; no reliable D call. The V end lost 3 bases, the J end lost 0 bases, and 15 bases lay between the germline ends. The CDR3 length is 17 residues. Germline V gives CDR1 KGHSH, CDR2 LQKENI. The CDR3 reads CASSPLGPASSYNEQFF. The CDR3 nucleotides are TGTGCCAGCTCACCTCTCGGCCCAGCTAGCTCCTACAATGAGCAGTTCTTC.

The chain recombines TRBV7-9 with TRBJ2-7; no firm D call. The CDR3 consists of 12 residues. Germline CDR1 and CDR2: SEHNR and FQNEAQ (reference sequence). Trimming left V 1 base short and J 5 bases short, with 6 bases between. Here the CDR3 DNA reads TGTGCCAGCAGCTTAGGTTCGGACGAGCAGTACTTC. Protein product: CASSLGSDEQYF.

The J gene is TRBJ2-2, the V gene TRBV6-6; maybe TRBD1 (5 bases). Germline V gene lookup returns CDR1 MNHNY and CDR2 SVGAGI (reference sequence). The ends were cut back, 0 bases at V and 4 bases at J, with 9 bases in the middle. The CDR3 extends over 15 amino acids. The CDR3 DNA is TGTGCCAGCAGTTACTCGTGGGGCCCCACCGGGGAGCTGTTTTTT. Its protein product is CASSYSWGPTGELFF.

V is TRBV2 and J is TRBJ1-2; 9 bases align to TRBD1. This CDR3 comprises 13 residues. V lost 7 bases and J lost 6; bases outside the gene matches: 6. Germline assignment: CDR1 SNHLY and CDR2 FYNNEI. This CDR3 reads CASIWDRADGYTF. The CDR3 region has the DNA TGTGCCAGCATATGGGACAGGGCCGATGGCTACACCTTC.

The chain has TRBV7-3 and TRBJ1-3, with D possibly being TRBD1 (6 bases). From germline, CDR1 is SGHTA and CDR2 FQGTGA. V dropped 5 bases and J dropped 8 bases, with 16 bases sitting between them. CDR3 length: 14 amino acids. CDR3 loop: CASSQGTTDDTIYF. CDR3 DNA: TGTGCCAGCAGCCAAGGGACAACCGACGACACCATATATTTT.